These 9 T cell receptor beta chains were all obtained from the same sample, sequenced in a study of T-cell reconstitution after alpha-beta-depleted transplantation in children. Preparing the TCRbeta library involved the use of unique molecular identifiers. MiXCR, run by TCRdb on the PCR reads, gives a single entry per CDR3 protein. The sample includes tens of thousands of distinct CDR3 sequences, about 9% of them seen just once. The material was PBMCs, mostly from graft donor cells, obtained 60 days after TCRalphabeta/CD19-depleted stem cell transplant. The receptors shown here come from a male patient aged 2 to 9 who had a stem cell transplant for chronic granulomatous disease, so the T cells may come from the graft donor.

This clonotype is medium-sized by share. V is TRBV10-3 and J is TRBJ2-1; the match to TRBD2 covers 10 bases. Germline CDR1 ENHRY, CDR2 SYGVKD. Trimming took 4 bases from V and 9 from J; bases not matched to a gene: 21. This CDR3 has 19 residues. CDR3 sequence: CAISATTRGLAGVLGEQFF. CDR3 coding DNA: TGTGCCATCAGTGCAACTACCCGGGGGCTAGCGGGAGTTCTCGGTGAGCAGTTCTTC.

Ten or more counts support this clonotype. This chain connects TRBV20-1 to TRBJ2-7; unclear D gene. The V end lost 1 base, the J end lost 1 base, and 14 bases lay between the germline ends. Germline V lookup: CDR1 DFQATT, CDR2 SNEGSKA (reference sequence). There are 15 residues in the CDR3. The CDR3 sequence is CSARGLRGSSYEQYF. The DNA of the CDR3 is TGCAGTGCTAGAGGTCTTAGAGGCAGTTCCTACGAGCAGTACTTC.

This clonotype was recorded many times. The chain has TRBV11-2 and TRBJ2-7; no clear D. V lost 4 bases, J lost 1 base, and 8 bases lay in between. Looked up from germline, CDR1 is SGHAT and CDR2 is FQNNGV. CDR3 size: 13 residues. In DNA form, the CDR3 reads TGTGCCAGCAGCTCCATCCTGTCCTACGAGCAGTACTTC. Translated, it gives CASSSILSYEQYF.

This clonotype has only a few counts. The chain links TRBV7-8 to TRBJ2-3; D remains ambiguous. V was cut by 5 bases and J by 0 bases, with 12 bases left in between. In germline, CDR1 is SGHVS, CDR2 FQNEAQ. The CDR3 is 15 residues long. The chain's CDR3 is CASSLDGSSTDTQYF. The CDR3 coding sequence is TGTGCCAGCAGCCTCGACGGATCGAGCACAGATACGCAGTATTTT. The entire variable domain, with the rest obtained from reference TRBV7-8 and TRBJ2-3, is as follows: GAGVSQSPRYKVAKRGQDVALRCDPISGHVSLFWYQQALGQGPEFLTYFQNEAQLDKSGLPSDRFFAERPEGSVSTLKIQRTQQEDSAVYLCASSLDGSSTDTQYFGPGTRLTVL.

This clonotype was detected many times. The chain carries TRBV20-1 and TRBJ2-4; D might be TRBD1 or TRBD2, each matching 7 bases. The CDR3 runs to 20 residues. V gave up 4 bases and J gave up 0 bases, with 28 bases separating them. CDR1 and CDR2 from the germline V gene are DFQATT and SNEGSKA (reference sequence). This CDR3 is CSATRYFGDSGGEAKNIQYF. The CDR3 DNA reads TGCAGTGCTACTCGCTACTTTGGGGACTCAGGGGGGGAAGCCAAAAACATTCAGTACTTC.

In its sample, this clonotype was seen many times. The V gene is TRBV10-3, the J gene TRBJ2-3; D uncertain. Between the trimmed V and J ends, which lost 8 bases and 0 bases, there was a span of 12 bases. Germline-derived CDR1 and CDR2 are ENHRY and SYGVKD. The CDR3 contains 14 residues. The CDR3 DNA is TGTGCCATCCGACGGACGTCGAGCACAGATACGCAGTATTTT. Amino acid sequence: CAIRRTSSTDTQYF.

This clonotype was found many times. The chain is built from TRBV19 and TRBJ2-7; D is perhaps TRBD1 (6 bases). The CDR3 extends over 13 amino acids. Germline V CDR1 and CDR2: LNHDA, SQIVND (reference sequence). Trimming left V 6 bases short and J 5 bases short, with 14 bases between. The CDR3 spells CASRNRDVDEQYF. CDR3 nucleotide sequence: TGTGCCAGTAGGAACAGGGACGTCGACGAGCAGTACTTC.

This clonotype was counted a few times. V is TRBV5-5 and J is TRBJ2-2, with 14 nucleotides matching TRBD2. CDR3 length: 16 amino acids. The V gene's germline CDR1 is SGHKS and CDR2 YYEKEE (reference sequence). V lost 4 bases, J lost 8 bases, and 7 bases stayed unmatched. CDR3 sequence: CASSPGTSGSLGELFF. CDR3 sequence (DNA): TGTGCCAGCAGCCCCGGGACTAGCGGGAGTCTGGGGGAGCTGTTTTTT. Full variable domain (remainder filled in from reference TRBV5-5 and TRBJ2-2): DAGVTQSPTHLIKTRGQQVTLRCSPISGHKSVSWYQQVLGQGPQFIFQYYEKEERGRGNFPDRFSARQFPNYSSELNVNALLLGDSALYLCASSPGTSGSLGELFFGEGSRLTVL.

The chain employs TRBV11-2 and TRBJ1-3; D call uncertain. This CDR3 contains 15 residues. The V end lost 1 base, the J end lost 4 bases, and 11 bases lay between the germline ends. The germline V gene has CDR1 SGHAT and CDR2 FQNNGV. This CDR3 reads CASSLGVSGGNTIYF. Written as DNA, the CDR3 is TGTGCCAGCAGCTTAGGGGTTAGCGGAGGAAACACCATATATTTT.